This T cell receptor beta chain was sequenced in a study of regulatory T cells in long-lasting Graves disease. The CDR3 is 15 amino acids. With 2 bases clipped from V and 0 bases from J, the junction kept 1 base outside the gene matches. Germline-derived CDR1 and CDR2 are MGHRA and YSYEKL. Sample time point: newly diagnosed GD, antithyroid drugs for less than 3 months. The TCR library was prepared using RNA isolated from PBMCs. Concerning this clonotype itself: Its antigen is as yet unknown.

Study-wide points: Those with persistent Graves' had less TCR diversity than newly diagnosed patients. New patients shared fewer public clonotypes (around 970) than persistent patients did (2,741).

With iRepertoire HTBI primers and Arm-PCR of CDR3 regions, TCR beta libraries were built. TCRdb reprocessed the multiplex PCR reads via MiXCR and lists one record per CDR3 protein. The data show around 400,000 distinct CDR3 sequences, about 12% seen once. The data were also submitted as part of a second study, on T cells in Graves' hyperthyroidism and ophthalmopathy. That study reports: Researchers report that a 13 V-J model separated ophthalmopathy from stable hyperthyroidism. A median around 6.8 months before onset, the model predicted ophthalmopathy.

The chain uses TRBV4-1 and TRBJ1-1; the match to TRBD1 covers 9 bases. The receptor comes from a woman aged 18-35 years with Graves disease. The starting material was peripheral blood mononuclear cells (PBMCs), obtained at new diagnosis, from a patient treated with antithyroid drugs. The CDR3 sequence: CASSQRQGVNTEAFF. The CDR3 DNA reads TGCGCCAGCAGCCAACGACAGGGGGTGAACACTGAAGCTTTCTTT.